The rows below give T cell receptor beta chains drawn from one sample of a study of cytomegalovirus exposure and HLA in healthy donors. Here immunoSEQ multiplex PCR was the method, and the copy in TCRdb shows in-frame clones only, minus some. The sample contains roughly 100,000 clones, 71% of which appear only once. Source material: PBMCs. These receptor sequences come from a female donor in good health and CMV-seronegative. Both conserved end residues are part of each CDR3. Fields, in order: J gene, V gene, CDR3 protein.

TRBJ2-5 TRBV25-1 CASSEFNGRAETQYF
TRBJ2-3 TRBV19 CASSITGTTDTQYF
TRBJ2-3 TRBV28 CASSGPETVLDTQYF
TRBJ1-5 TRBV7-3 CASSLEGGQPQHF
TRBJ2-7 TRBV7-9 CASSLSGYEQYF
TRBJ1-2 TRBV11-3 CASTPEGVDYGYTF
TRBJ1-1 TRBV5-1 CASSPRTGNTEAFF
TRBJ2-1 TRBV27 CASSMFGEQFF
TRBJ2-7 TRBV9 CASSPGEGTYEQYF
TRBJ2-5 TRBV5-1 CASSTTGYQETQYF
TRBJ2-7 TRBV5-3 CARRGLPTYEQYF
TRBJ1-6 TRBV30 CAWKSGRRNSPLHF
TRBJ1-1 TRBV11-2 CASSLEAVLNTEAFF
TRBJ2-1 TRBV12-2 CASRLETGGVLPSWKFHEQFF
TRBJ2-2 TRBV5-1 CASSLGQGDGELFF
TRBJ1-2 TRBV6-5 CASAPYTGPYGYTF
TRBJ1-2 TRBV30 CAWSGQGIYGYTF
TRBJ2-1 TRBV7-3 CASSPAGWNEQFF
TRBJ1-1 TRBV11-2 CASSFRQSLNTEAFF
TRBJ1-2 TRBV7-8 CASSLRGHYGYTF
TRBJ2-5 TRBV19 CASRQTGGKETQYF
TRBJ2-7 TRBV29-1 CSVEAFGQGSEQYF
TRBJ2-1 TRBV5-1 CASSGASGRGWRVEEQFF
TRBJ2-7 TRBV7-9 CASSWRTYEQYF
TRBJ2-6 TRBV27 CASSPRGARYSGANVLTF
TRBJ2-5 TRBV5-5 CASNPMPGTDQETQYF
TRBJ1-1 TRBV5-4 CASSDRDTEAFF
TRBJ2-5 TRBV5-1 CASSTNGLEETQYF
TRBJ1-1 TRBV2 CASGTDRRAFF
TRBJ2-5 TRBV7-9 CASSPRTSGIETQYF
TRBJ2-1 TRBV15 CATSRVRTSGNYNEQFF
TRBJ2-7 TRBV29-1 CSVAGTVYYEQYF
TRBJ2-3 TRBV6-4 CASSVEGVADTQYF
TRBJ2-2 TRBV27 CASSLLQPSGNTGELFF
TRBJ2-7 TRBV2 CASSEAEDGAYEQYF
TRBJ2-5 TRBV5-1 CASSRSTAQETQYF
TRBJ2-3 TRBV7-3 CASSLGLAGGTDTQYF
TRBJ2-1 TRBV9 CASSLAGYTYEQFF
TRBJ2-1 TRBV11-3 CASGPEADSYNEQFF
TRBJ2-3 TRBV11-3 CASSLALEAGGTDTQYF
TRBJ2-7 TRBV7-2 CASSLQGSSYEQYF
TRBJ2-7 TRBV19 CASSHLYRDKPSPISYEQYF
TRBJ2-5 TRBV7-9 CASSLGRGGNQETQYF
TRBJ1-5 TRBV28 CASSSWDIGANQPQHF
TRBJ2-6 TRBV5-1 CASSPDSSGANVLTF
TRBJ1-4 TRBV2 CASNSASEKLFF
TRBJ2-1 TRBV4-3 CASSHDRQEQFF